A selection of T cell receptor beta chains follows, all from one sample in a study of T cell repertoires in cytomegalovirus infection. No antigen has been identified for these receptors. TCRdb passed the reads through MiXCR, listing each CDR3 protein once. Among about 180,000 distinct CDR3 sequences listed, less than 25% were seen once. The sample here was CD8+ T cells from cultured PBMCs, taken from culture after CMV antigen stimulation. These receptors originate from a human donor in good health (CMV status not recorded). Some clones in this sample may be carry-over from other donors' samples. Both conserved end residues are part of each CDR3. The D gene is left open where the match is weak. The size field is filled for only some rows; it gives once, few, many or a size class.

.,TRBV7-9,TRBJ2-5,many,TGTGCCAGCAGCCAGCGTTGGACCCTAGGTAGAGAGACCCAGTACTTC,CASSQRWTLGRETQYF
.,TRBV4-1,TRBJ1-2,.,TGCGCCAGCAGCCAAGATCCCAATTGGAGGGTAGAAGGCTACACCTTC,CASSQDPNWRVEGYTF
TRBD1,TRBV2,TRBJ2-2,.,TGTGCCAGCAGTGAAGTTATAGGGGGCGACACCGGGGAGCTGTTTTTT,CASSEVIGGDTGELFF
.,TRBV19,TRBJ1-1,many,TGTGCCAGTAGTATTAGTGCAGGGCTGAACACTGAAGCTTTCTTT,CASSISAGLNTEAFF
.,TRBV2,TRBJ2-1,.,TGTGCCAGCAGTGTCGGGGGAATCTCCTACAATGAGCAGTTCTTC,CASSVGGISYNEQFF
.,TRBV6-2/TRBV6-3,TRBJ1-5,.,TGTGCCAGCAGTTACGGTGACAGACATAGCAATCAGCCCCAGCATTTT,CASSYGDRHSNQPQHF
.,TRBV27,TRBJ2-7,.,TGTGCCAGCAGGGGGGGGTTCGGGACACGGATAAAGGGCGAGCAGTACTTC,CASRGGFGTRIKGEQYF
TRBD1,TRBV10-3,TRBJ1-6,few,TGTGCCACAATGGACAGGGGGCAGGGCTATAATTCACCCCTCCACTTT,CATMDRGQGYNSPLHF
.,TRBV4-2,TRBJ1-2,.,TGTGCCAGCAGCCAAGATCCGGCAAAAGGCTACACCTTC,CASSQDPAKGYTF
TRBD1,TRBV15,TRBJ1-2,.,TGTGCCACCAGCAGAGAAGCCGGGACAGGGGAAGGCTACACCTTC,CATSREAGTGEGYTF
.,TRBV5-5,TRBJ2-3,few,TGTGCCAGCAGCTTGTTTGGCAGGGAAACAGATACGCAGTATTTT,CASSLFGRETDTQYF
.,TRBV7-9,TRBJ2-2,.,TGTGCCAGCAGCCCACCCTCACCGGAGAACACCGGGGAGCTGTTTTTT,CASSPPSPENTGELFF
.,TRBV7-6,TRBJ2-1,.,TGTGCCAGCAGCTTAGTCTACGGGAGTTACAATGAGCAGTTCTTC,CASSLVYGSYNEQFF
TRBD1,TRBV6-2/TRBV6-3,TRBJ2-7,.,TGTGCCAGCAGAAGAGGGACAGATCTCTACGAGCAGTACTTC,CASRRGTDLYEQYF
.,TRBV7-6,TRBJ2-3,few,TGTGCCAGCAGCCCCCCGCACTCTACTAGCACAGATACGCAGTATTTT,CASSPPHSTSTDTQYF
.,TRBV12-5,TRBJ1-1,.,TGTGCTAGTGGTTTGGAAAAAAAGGGGGGGGACACTGAAGCTTTCTTT,CASGLEKKGGDTEAFF
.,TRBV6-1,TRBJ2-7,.,TGTGCCAGCAGTGAAGCGCCGGCCCTTGGGGCCGCCTACGAGCAGTACTTC,CASSEAPALGAAYEQYF
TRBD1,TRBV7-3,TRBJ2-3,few,TGTGCCAGCAGCTCCACAGGGGGTCACACAGATACGCAGTATTTT,CASSSTGGHTDTQYF
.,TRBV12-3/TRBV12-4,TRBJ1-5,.,TGTGCCAGCACCTCAGGGGTAGGGCAGCCCCAGCATTTT,CASTSGVGQPQHF
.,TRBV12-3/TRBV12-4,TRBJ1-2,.,TGTGCCAGCAGTTTAGGTGATGGCTACACCTTC,CASSLGDGYTF
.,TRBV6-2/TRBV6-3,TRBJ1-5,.,TGTGCCAGCAGTTCAGCGACAGGCCCCAGTCAGCCCCAGCATTTT,CASSSATGPSQPQHF
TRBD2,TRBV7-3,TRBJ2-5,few,TGTGCCAGCAGCTTAAATAGCGGGGGGGCCCTAGAGACCCAGTACTTC,CASSLNSGGALETQYF
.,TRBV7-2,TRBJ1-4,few,TGTGCCAGCAGCCTACGAGCCGGGGAAGAAAAACTGTTTTTT,CASSLRAGEEKLFF
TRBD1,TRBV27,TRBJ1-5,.,TGTGCCAGCAGCTGGACAGGGAGTCAGCCCCAGCATTTT,CASSWTGSQPQHF
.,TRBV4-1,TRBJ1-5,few,TGCGCCAGCAGCCAAGAAATGGGGTTAAGCAATCAGCCCCAGCATTTT,CASSQEMGLSNQPQHF
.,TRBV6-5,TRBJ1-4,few,TGTGCCAGCAGTTACGCCAATATTGCAACTAATGAAAAACTGTTTTTT,CASSYANIATNEKLFF
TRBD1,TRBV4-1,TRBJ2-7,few,TGCGCCAGCAGCGACCGGACAGGGCCCTCCTACGAGCAGTACTTC,CASSDRTGPSYEQYF
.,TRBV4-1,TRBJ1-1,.,TGCGCCAGCAGCCAAGAGTCGGGGGTCACTGAAGCTTTCTTT,CASSQESGVTEAFF
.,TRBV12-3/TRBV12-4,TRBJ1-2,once,TGTGCCAGCAGCGCACAGGCGCCCGATAACTATGGCTACACCTTC,CASSAQAPDNYGYTF
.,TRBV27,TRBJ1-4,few,TGTGCCAGCAGTTTACAGGGCCGTAATGAAAAACTGTTTTTT,CASSLQGRNEKLFF